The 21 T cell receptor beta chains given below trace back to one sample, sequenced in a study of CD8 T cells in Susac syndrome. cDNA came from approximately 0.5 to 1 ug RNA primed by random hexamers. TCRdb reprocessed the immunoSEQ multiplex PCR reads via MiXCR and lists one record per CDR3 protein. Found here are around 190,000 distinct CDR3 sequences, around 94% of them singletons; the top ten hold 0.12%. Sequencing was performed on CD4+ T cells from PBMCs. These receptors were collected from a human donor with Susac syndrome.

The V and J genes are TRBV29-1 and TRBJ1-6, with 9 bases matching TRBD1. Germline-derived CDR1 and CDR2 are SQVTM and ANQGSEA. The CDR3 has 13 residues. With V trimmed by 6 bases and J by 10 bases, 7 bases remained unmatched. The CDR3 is CSVRTGENSPLHF. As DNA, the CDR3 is TGCAGCGTCCGGACAGGGGAAAACTCACCCCTCCACTTT.

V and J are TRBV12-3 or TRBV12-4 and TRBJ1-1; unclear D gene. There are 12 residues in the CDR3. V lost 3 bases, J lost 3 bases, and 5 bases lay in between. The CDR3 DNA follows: TGTGCCAGCAGTTTGCGTCACACTGAAGCTTTCTTT. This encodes CASSLRHTEAFF.

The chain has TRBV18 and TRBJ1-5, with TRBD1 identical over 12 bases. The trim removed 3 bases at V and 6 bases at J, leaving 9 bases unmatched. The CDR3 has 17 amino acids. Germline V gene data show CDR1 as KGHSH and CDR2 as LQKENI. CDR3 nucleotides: TGTGCCAGCTCACCCGGGACAGGGGGCGCCGGGGGTCAGCCCCAGCATTTT. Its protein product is CASSPGTGGAGGQPQHF.

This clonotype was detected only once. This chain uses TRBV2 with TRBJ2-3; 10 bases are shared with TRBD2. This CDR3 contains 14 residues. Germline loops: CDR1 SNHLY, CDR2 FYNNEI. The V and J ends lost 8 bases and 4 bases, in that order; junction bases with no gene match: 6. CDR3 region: CASGTSGTADTQYF. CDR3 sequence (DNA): TGTGCCAGCGGTACTAGCGGGACAGCAGATACGCAGTATTTT. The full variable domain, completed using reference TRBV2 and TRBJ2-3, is EPEVTQTPSHQVTQMGQEVILRCVPISNHLYFYWYRQILGQKVEFLVSFYNNEISEKSEIFDDQFSVERPDGSNFTLKIRSTKLEDSAMYFCASGTSGTADTQYFGPGTRLTVL.

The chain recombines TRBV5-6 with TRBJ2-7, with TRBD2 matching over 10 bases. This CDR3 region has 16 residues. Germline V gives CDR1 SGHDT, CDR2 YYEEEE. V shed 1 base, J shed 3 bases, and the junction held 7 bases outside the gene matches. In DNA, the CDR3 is TGTGCCAGCAGCTTGCTGAGCGGGGGGGCGGTCTACGAGCAGTACTTC. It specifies CASSLLSGGAVYEQYF.

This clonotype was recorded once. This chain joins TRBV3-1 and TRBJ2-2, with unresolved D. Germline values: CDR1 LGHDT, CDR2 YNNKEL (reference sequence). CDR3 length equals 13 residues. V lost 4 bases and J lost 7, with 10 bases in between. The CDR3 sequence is CASSPLQVGELFF. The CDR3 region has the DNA TGTGCCAGCAGCCCCCTTCAGGTCGGGGAGCTGTTTTTT.

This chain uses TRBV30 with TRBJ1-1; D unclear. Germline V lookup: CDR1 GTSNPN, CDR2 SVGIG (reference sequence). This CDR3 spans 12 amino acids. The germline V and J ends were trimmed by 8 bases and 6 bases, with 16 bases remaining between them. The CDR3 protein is CAGPGEVPEAFF. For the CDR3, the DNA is TGTGCCGGTCCCGGCGAGGTACCTGAAGCTTTCTTT.

CDR3 residues: CASSLGSGWSDTQYF. CDR3 nucleotide sequence: TGTGCCAGCAGCTTGGGCTCAGGGTGGTCAGATACGCAGTATTTT. The rearrangement joins TRBV5-4 to TRBJ2-3; D may be TRBD1 (5 bases). Germline V CDR1 and CDR2: SGHNT, YYREEE (reference sequence). The CDR3 totals 15 residues. Trimming shortened V by 0 bases and J by 4 bases, and 12 bases separated the two germline ends.

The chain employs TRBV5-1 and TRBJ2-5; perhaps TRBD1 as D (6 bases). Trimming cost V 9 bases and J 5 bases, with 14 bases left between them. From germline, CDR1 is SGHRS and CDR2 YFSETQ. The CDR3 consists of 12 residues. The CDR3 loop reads CATGTTGETQYF. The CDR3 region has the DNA TGCGCCACCGGGACAACCGGGGAGACCCAGTACTTC.

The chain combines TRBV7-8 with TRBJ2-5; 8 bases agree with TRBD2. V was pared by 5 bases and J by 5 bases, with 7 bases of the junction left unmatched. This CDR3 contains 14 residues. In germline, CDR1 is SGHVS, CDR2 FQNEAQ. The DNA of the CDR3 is TGTGCCAGCAGCATGACTAGCGAATGGGAGACCCAGTACTTC. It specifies CASSMTSEWETQYF.

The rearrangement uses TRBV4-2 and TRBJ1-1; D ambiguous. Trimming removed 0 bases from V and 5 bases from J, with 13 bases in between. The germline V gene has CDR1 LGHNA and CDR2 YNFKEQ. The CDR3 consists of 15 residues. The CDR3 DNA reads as TGTGCCAGCAGCCAAGAGGTAGGGTATAGTACTGAAGCTTTCTTT. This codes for CASSQEVGYSTEAFF.

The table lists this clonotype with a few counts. The CDR3 loop reads CACILGLAATRDEQFF. The CDR3 nucleotides read TGTGCCTGTATCCTTGGGTTAGCGGCCACGAGGGATGAGCAGTTCTTC. The chain carries TRBV30 and TRBJ2-1; TRBD2 might be the D (6 bases). The CDR3 extends over 16 amino acids. Trimming took 6 bases from V and 8 from J, leaving 26 bases between them. Germline V CDR1 and CDR2: GTSNPN, SVGIG (reference sequence). Full variable domain (rest looked up from reference TRBV30 and TRBJ2-1): SQTIHQWPATLVQPVGSPLSLECTVEGTSNPNLYWYRQAAGRGLQLLFYSVGIGQISSEVPQNLSASRPQDRQFILSSKKLLLSDSGFYLCACILGLAATRDEQFFGPGTRLTVL.

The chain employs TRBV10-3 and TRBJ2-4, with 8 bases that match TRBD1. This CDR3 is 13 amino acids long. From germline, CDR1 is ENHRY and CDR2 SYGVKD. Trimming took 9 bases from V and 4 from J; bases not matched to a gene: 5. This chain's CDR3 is CAMKDREKNIQYF. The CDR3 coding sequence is TGTGCCATGAAGGACAGGGAGAAAAACATTCAGTACTTC.

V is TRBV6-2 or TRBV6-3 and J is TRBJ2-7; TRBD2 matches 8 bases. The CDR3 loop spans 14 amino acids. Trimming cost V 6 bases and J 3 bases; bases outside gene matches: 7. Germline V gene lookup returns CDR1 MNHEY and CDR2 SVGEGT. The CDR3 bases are TGTGCCAGCAGCTTCGGGGGGGCGCGCTACGAGCAGTACTTC. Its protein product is CASSFGGARYEQYF.

The CDR3 here is CASSWGGGSGNTEAFF. In nucleotides, the CDR3 is TGTGCCAGCAGCTGGGGGGGAGGGAGTGGGAACACTGAAGCTTTCTTT. This rearrangement joins TRBV5-6 to TRBJ1-1, with a tentative D call TRBD1 (5 bases). V shed 3 bases and J shed 1 base, with 16 bases lying between them. The CDR3 is 16 residues long. Per germline, CDR1 SGHDT and CDR2 YYEEEE.

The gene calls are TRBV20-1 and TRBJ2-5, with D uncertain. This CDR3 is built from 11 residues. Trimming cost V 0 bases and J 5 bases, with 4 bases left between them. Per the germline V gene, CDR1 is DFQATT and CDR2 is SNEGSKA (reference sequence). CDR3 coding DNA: TGCAGTGCTAGAGATTGGGAGACCCAGTACTTC. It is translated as CSARDWETQYF.

The CDR3 loop reads CASSFGTLGTDTQYF. DNA for the CDR3: TGCGCCAGCAGCTTCGGGACACTCGGCACAGATACGCAGTATTTT. The V call is TRBV5-1, the J call TRBJ2-3; TRBD1 is a possible D gene (6 bases). The CDR3 is 15 amino acids. Trimming shortened V by 2 bases and J by 1 base, and 11 bases separated the two germline ends. Germline-derived CDR1 and CDR2 are SGHRS and YFSETQ. The variable domain in full, completed from reference TRBV5-1 and TRBJ2-3, reads KAGVTQTPRYLIKTRGQQVTLSCSPISGHRSVSWYQQTPGQGLQFLFEYFSETQRNKGNFPGRFSGRQFSNSRSEMNVSTLELGDSALYLCASSFGTLGTDTQYFGPGTRLTVL.

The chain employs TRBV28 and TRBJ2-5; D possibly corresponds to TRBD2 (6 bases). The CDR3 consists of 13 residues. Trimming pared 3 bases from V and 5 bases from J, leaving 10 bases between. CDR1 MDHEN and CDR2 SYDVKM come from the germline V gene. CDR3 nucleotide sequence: TGTGCCAGCAGTTTGGGCGGGGAGGAGACCCAGTACTTC. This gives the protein CASSLGGEETQYF. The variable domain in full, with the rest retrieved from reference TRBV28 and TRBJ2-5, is DVKVTQSSRYLVKRTGEKVFLECVQDMDHENMFWYRQDPGLGLRLIYFSYDVKMKEKGDIPEGYSVSREKKERFSLILESASTNQTSMYLCASSLGGEETQYFGPGTRLLVL.

In nucleotides, the CDR3 is TGTGCCAGCAGTTACTCGGACAGCTACGAGCAGTACTTC. This sequence encodes CASSYSDSYEQYF. This rearrangement joins TRBV6-5 to TRBJ2-7, with a tentative D call TRBD1 (6 bases). The CDR3 is 13 residues long. V lost 0 bases to trimming and J lost 3 bases, with 6 bases between them. Germline CDR1 is MNHEY and CDR2 is SVGAGI.

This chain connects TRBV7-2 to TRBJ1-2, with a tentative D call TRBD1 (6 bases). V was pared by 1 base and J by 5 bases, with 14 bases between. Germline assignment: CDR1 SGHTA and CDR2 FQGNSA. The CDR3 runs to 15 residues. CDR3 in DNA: TGTGCCAGCAGCTTAGAGACAGGCCTCACATATGGCTACACCTTC. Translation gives CASSLETGLTYGYTF.

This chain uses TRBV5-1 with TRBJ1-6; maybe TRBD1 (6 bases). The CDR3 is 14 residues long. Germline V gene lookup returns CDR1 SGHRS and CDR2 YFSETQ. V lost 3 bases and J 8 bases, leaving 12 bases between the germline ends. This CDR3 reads CASSSQGGDSPLHF. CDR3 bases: TGCGCCAGCAGCTCACAGGGAGGGGATTCACCCCTCCACTTT.